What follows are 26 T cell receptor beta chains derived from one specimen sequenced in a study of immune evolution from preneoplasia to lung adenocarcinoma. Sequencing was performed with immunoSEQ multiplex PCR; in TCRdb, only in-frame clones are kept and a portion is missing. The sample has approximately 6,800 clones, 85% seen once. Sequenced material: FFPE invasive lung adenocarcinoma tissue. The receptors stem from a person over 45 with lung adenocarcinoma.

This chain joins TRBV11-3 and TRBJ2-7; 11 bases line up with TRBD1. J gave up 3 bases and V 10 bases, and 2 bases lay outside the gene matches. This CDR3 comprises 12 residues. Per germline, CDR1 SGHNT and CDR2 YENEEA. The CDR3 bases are TGTGCCATGGGGACAGGGGGCTACGAGCAGTACTTC. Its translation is CAMGTGGYEQYF.

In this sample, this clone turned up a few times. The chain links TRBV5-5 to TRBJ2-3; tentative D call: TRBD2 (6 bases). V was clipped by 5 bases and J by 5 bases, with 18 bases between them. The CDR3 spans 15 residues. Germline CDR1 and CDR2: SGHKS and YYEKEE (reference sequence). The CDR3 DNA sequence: TGTGCCAGCAGAACCTCCGGGACTCCTGGAGATACGCAGTATTTT. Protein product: CASRTSGTPGDTQYF.

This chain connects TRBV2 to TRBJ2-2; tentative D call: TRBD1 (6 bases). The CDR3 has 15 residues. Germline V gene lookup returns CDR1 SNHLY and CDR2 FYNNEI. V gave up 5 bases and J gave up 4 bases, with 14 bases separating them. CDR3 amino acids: CASSRTQGGTGELFF. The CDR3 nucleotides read TGTGCCAGCAGTCGAACACAGGGTGGCACCGGGGAGCTGTTTTTT.

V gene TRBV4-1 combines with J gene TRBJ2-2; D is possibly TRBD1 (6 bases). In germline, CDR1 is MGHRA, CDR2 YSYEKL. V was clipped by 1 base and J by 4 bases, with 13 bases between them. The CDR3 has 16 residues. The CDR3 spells CASSQGIRGSTGELFF. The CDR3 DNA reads TGCGCCAGCAGCCAAGGGATCAGGGGCTCCACCGGGGAGCTGTTTTTT.

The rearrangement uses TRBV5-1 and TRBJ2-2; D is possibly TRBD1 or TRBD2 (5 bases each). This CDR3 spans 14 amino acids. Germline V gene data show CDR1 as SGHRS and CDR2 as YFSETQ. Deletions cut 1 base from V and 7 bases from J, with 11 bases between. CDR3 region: CASSLNGGIGELFF. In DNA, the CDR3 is TGCGCCAGCAGCTTGAATGGGGGTATCGGGGAGCTGTTTTTT.

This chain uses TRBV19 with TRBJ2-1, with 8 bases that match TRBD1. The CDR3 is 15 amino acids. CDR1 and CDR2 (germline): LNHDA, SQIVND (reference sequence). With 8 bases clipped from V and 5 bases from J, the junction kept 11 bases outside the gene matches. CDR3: CASGRQGSVNNEQFF. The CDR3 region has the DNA TGTGCCAGTGGTAGACAGGGGTCGGTTAACAATGAGCAGTTCTTC.

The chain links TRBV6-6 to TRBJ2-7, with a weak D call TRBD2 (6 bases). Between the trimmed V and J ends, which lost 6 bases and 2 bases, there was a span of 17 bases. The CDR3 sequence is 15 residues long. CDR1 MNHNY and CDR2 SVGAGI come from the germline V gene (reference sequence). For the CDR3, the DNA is TGTGCCAGCAGCTCCGCCGGGACTTCTACCTACGAGCAGTACTTC. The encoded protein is CASSSAGTSTYEQYF.

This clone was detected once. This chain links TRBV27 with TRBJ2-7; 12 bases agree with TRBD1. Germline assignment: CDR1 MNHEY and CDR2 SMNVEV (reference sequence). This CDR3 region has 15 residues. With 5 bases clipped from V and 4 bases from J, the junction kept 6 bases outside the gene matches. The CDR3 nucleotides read TGTGCCAGCAGTGCCCGGGACAGGGGGCTTTACGAGCAGTACTTC. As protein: CASSARDRGLYEQYF.

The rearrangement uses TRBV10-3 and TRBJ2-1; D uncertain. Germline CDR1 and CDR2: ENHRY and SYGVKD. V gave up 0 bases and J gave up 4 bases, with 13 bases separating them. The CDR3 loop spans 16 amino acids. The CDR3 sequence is CAISESHQTRYNEQFF. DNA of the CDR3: TGTGCCATCAGTGAGTCACACCAAACGAGGTACAATGAGCAGTTCTTC.

Written as DNA, the CDR3 is TGTGCCAGCAAAAGGGCCCTCCAAGAGACCCAGTACTTC. It translates to CASKRALQETQYF. The chain combines TRBV5-4 with TRBJ2-5; D unclear. V lost 6 bases and J lost 1, with 10 bases in between. The CDR3 sequence is 13 residues long. Germline V gene lookup returns CDR1 SGHNT and CDR2 YYREEE (reference sequence).

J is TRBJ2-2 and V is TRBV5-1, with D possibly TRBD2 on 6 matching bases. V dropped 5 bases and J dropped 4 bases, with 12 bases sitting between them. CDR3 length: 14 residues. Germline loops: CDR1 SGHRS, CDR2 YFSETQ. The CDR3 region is CASRRGLATGELFF. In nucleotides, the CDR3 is TGCGCCAGCAGGCGGGGACTGGCCACCGGGGAGCTGTTTTTT.

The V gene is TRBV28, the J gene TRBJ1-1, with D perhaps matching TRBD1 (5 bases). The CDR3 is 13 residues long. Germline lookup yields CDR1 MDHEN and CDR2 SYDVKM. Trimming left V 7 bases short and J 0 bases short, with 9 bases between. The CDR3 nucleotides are TGTGCCAGCATACGACAGATGAACACTGAAGCTTTCTTT. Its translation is CASIRQMNTEAFF.

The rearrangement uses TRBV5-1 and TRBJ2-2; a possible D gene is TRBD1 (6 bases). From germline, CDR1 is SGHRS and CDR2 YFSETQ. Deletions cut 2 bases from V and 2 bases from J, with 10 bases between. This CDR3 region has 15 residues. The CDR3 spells CASSLGTSNTGELFF. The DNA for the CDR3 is TGCGCCAGCAGCTTAGGGACATCCAACACCGGGGAGCTGTTTTTT.

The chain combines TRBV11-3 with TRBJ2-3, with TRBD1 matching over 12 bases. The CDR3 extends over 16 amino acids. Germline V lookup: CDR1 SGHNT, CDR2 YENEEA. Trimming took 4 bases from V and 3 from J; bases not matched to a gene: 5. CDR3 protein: CASSSGQGAGTDTQYF. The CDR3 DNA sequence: TGTGCCAGCAGCTCGGGACAGGGGGCCGGGACAGATACGCAGTATTTT.

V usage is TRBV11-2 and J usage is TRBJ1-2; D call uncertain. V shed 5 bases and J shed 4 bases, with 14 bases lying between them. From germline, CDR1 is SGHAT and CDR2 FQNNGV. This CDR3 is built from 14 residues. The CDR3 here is CASSLSRSGYGYTF. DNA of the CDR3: TGTGCCAGCAGCCTCTCCCGCAGCGGCTATGGCTACACCTTC.

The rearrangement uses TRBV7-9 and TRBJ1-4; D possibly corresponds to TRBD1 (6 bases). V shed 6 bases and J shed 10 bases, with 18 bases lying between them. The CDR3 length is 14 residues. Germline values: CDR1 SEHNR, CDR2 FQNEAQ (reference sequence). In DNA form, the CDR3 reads TGTGCCAGCAGACAACAGGGCGAAGGGGTAAAACTGTTTTTT. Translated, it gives CASRQQGEGVKLFF.

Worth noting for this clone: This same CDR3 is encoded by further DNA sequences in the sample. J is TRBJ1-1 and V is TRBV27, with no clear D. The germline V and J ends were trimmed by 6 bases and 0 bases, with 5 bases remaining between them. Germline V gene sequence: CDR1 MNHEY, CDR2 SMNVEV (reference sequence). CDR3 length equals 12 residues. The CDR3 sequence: CASRTLNTEAFF. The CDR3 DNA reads TGTGCCAGCAGGACACTGAACACTGAAGCTTTCTTT.

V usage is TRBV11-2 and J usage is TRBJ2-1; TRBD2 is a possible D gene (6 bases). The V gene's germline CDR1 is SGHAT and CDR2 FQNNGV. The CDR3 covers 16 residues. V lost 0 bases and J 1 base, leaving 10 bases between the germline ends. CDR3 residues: CASSLDPGVSYNEQFF. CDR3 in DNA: TGTGCCAGCAGCTTAGATCCGGGAGTTTCCTACAATGAGCAGTTCTTC.

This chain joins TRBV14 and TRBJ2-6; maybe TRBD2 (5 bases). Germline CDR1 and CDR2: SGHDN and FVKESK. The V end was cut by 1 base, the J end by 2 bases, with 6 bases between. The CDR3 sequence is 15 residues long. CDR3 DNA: TGTGCCAGCAGCCAAGTGGAGGCTGGGGCCAACGTCCTGACTTTC. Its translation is CASSQVEAGANVLTF.

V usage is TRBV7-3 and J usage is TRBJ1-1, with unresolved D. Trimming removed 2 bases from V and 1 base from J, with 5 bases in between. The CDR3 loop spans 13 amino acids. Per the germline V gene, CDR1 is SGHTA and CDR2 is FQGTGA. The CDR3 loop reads CASSLVGNTEAFF. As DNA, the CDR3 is TGTGCCAGCAGCTTAGTGGGGAACACTGAAGCTTTCTTT. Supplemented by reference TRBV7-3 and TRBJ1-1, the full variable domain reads GAGVSQTPSNKVTEKGKYVELRCDPISGHTALYWYRQSLGQGPEFLIYFQGTGAADDSGLPNDRFFAVRPEGSVSTLKIQRTERGDSAVYLCASSLVGNTEAFFGQGTRLTVV.

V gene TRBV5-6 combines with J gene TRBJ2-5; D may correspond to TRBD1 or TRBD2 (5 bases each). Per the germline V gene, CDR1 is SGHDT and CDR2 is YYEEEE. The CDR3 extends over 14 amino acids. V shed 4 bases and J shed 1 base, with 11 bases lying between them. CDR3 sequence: CASSGTRGQETQYF. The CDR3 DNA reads TGTGCCAGCAGCGGTACTAGGGGCCAAGAGACCCAGTACTTC.

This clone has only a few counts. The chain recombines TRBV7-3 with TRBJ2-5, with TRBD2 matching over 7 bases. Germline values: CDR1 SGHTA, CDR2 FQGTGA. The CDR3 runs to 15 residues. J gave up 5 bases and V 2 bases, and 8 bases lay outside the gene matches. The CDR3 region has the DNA TGTGCCAGCAGCTTATATGCGGGAGAGGGGGAGACCCAGTACTTC. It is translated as CASSLYAGEGETQYF.

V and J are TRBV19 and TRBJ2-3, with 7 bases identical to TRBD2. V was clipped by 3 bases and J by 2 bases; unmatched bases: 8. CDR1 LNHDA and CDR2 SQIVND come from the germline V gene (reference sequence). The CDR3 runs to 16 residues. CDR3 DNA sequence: TGTGCCAGTAGTATCGGCGGCGGGAGACACACAGATACGCAGTATTTT. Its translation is CASSIGGGRHTDTQYF.

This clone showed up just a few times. CDR3 loop: CSVESGLTQYF. CDR3 nucleotide sequence: TGCAGCGTTGAGTCCGGGCTTACGCAGTATTTT. The rearrangement joins TRBV29-1 to TRBJ2-3, with unresolved D. This CDR3 is built from 11 residues. V was pared by 3 bases and J by 8 bases, with 9 bases between. Germline-derived CDR1 and CDR2 are SQVTM and ANQGSEA.

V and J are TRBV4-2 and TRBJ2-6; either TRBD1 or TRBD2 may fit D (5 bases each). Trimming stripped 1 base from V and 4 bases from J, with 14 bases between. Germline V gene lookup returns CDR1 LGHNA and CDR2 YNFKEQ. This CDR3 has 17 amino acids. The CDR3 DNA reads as TGTGCCAGCAGCCAAGGGGGGTTAAGGTCCGGGGCCAACGTCCTGACTTTC. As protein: CASSQGGLRSGANVLTF.

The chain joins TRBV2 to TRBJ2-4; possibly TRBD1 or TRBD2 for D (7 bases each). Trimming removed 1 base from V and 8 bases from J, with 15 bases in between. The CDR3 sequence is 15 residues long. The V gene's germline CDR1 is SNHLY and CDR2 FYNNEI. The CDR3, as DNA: TGTGCCAGCAGTGAAGGGGAGGGGGCACTTGACATTCAGTACTTC. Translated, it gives CASSEGEGALDIQYF.